Listed below are T cell receptor beta chains from one sample, sequenced in a study of blood T cells in healthy people across ages. TCRdb itself ran the 5' RACE reads through MiXCR, one entry per CDR3 protein. The sample has 650,000 to 700,000 distinct CDR3 sequences; around 50% are singletons. Sequenced sample: blood. These receptors were obtained from an elderly woman in good health. Both conserved end residues are part of each CDR3. A D gene is named only where the DNA matches it firmly. Only some rows state a clone size, as once, few, many or a class for expanded clones.

cdr3_length	v_call	j_call	clone_size	d_call	cdr3_nt	cdr3_aa
12	TRBV5-6	TRBJ1-2	many	-	TGTGCCAGCAGACGGGAACCCTATGGCTACACCTTC	CASRREPYGYTF
16	TRBV11-2	TRBJ2-3	-	TRBD2	TGTGCCAGCAGCTTTTCTCTAGCGGGAGGGACAGATACGCAGTATTTT	CASSFSLAGGTDTQYF
14	TRBV20-1	TRBJ2-3	-	-	TGCAGTGCTAATGTGGGGCTAAGGGGAGATACGCAGTATTTT	CSANVGLRGDTQYF
12	TRBV20-1	TRBJ1-2	-	-	TGCAGTGCTAGAATGGGGGGCTATGGCTACACCTTC	CSARMGGYGYTF
13	TRBV7-2	TRBJ2-3	-	-	TGTGCCAGCAGCTTAGTCCTGTCAGATACGCAGTATTTT	CASSLVLSDTQYF
15	TRBV6-1	TRBJ2-1	-	-	TGTGCCAGCAGTGGAACTAGGACAGCCTACAATGAGCAGTTCTTC	CASSGTRTAYNEQFF
17	TRBV3-1	TRBJ2-1	-	TRBD2	TGTGCCAGCAGCCAAGCCTTTGCTAGCGGGGGCTACAATGAGCAGTTCTTC	CASSQAFASGGYNEQFF
17	TRBV12-3/TRBV12-4	TRBJ2-7	-	TRBD2	TGTGCCAGCAGTTTGAGGCCTTCGGGGGGACTAGGCTACGAGCAGTACTTC	CASSLRPSGGLGYEQYF
15	TRBV27	TRBJ2-7	-	-	TGTGCCAGCAGTGGGATGAGGACCGACCTCTACGAGCAGTACTTC	CASSGMRTDLYEQYF
15	TRBV10-3	TRBJ2-7	many	-	TGTGCCATCAGTGATGGCGGGATAGGGTCCTACGAGCAGTACTTC	CAISDGGIGSYEQYF
13	TRBV25-1	TRBJ2-5	-	-	TGTGCCAGCAGTGAATTTCGGGGGACGGAGCAGTACTTC	CASSEFRGTEQYF
14	TRBV5-1	TRBJ2-3	many	-	TGCGCCAGCAGCTTGGGCACCTTTGCAGATACGCAGTATTTT	CASSLGTFADTQYF
13	TRBV9	TRBJ1-4	-	-	TGTGCCAGCAGCGTAGAGGGGAATGAAAAACTGTTTTTT	CASSVEGNEKLFF